This T cell receptor (beta chain) is from a study of blood T cell repertoires in COVID-19. The overall study: The United States, Italy and Spain supplied acute and convalescent COVID-19 samples.

Contact with a PCR-confirmed or clinician-diagnosed COVID-19 case occurred within 2 weeks of entry. How the authors handled the data: From reference gene primer amplification, estimates of nucleated cell counts were derived. The assay was immunoSEQ multiplex PCR, and TCRdb's table has in-frame clones only and misses some. V and J calls and clone size are given by that table; D and trimming were obtained from the DNA. The sample has a few hundred thousand clones; roughly nine tenths are singletons. The receptor comes from a woman between 50 and 59 years old who had been exposed to COVID-19. Sequenced input: PBMCs or T cells enriched from blood (not recorded which).

DNA of the CDR3: TGCGCCAGCAGCCAAGATTTTCTTGAGACCCAGTACTTC. Its translation is CASSQDFLETQYF. The rearrangement joins TRBV4-1 to TRBJ2-5; D ambiguous. The CDR3 consists of 13 residues. V lost 0 bases and J lost 5, with 7 bases in between. Germline CDR1 is MGHRA and CDR2 is YSYEKL.